This entry concerns a single TCR beta chain. This sample was included in a study of patients and donors after allogeneic stem cell transplantation. The CDR3 loop spans 14 amino acids. Looked up from germline, CDR1 is MNHEY and CDR2 is SVGAGI. V shed 2 bases and J shed 4 bases, with 11 bases lying between them. Using its own MiXCR run on the RT-PCR reads, TCRdb lists one record per CDR3 protein. The sample records 150,000 to 250,000 distinct CDR3 sequences, around two fifths being singletons. The material sequenced was blood, either unsorted or a sorted T cell fraction (not recorded which). The V and J genes are TRBV6-5 and TRBJ1-2, with TRBD1 as a possible D gene (5 bases). This TCR derives from a human donor who was either an allogeneic HSCT recipient or a stem cell or donor lymphocyte infusion donor (not recorded which). It is not recorded whose cells these are; they may come from a transplant donor. The CDR3 loop is CASSYAGIGYGYTF. In DNA, the CDR3 is TGTGCCAGCAGTTACGCAGGGATCGGCTATGGCTACACCTTC.